The 12 T cell receptor beta chains listed next were all sequenced from one sample in a study of regulatory T cells in long-lasting Graves disease. Arm-PCR with iRepertoire HTBI primers amplified the CDR3 regions for these TCR beta libraries. TCRdb re-derived calls from the multiplex PCR reads in MiXCR, one entry per CDR3 protein. The repertoire holds 350,000 to 500,000 distinct CDR3 sequences, with about 21% as singletons. Time point indicated: persistent/refractory GD, antithyroid drugs over 5 years with positive TRAb. PBMC-extracted RNA yielded the TCR library. This sample comprised peripheral blood mononuclear cells (PBMCs), obtained when the disease was refractory, from a patient treated with antithyroid drugs. These receptors were taken from a female donor with Graves disease.

As concerns this clonotype: Possible read error: a much larger clone is one base away. The rearrangement links TRBV24-1 to TRBJ2-7, with 10 bases that match TRBD2. CDR3 size: 13 residues. Germline V gives CDR1 KGHDR, CDR2 SFDVKD. The CDR3 is CAGSGRGSYEQYF. CDR3 nucleotides: TGTGCAGGGAGCGGGAGGGGCTCCTACGAGCAGTACTTC.

This clonotype appeared a few times. The chain has TRBV6-2 or TRBV6-3 and TRBJ2-3; 7 bases are shared with TRBD1. Germline V gene sequence: CDR1 MNHEY, CDR2 SVGEGT. The CDR3 runs 14 residues. Trimming removed 4 bases from V and 3 bases from J; junction bases left unmatched: 4. The CDR3 sequence is CASSWGTDTDTQYF. CDR3 nucleotides: TGTGCCAGCAGTTGGGGGACAGATACAGATACGCAGTATTTT.

This clonotype was counted at least ten times. The V gene is TRBV28, the J gene TRBJ2-7; no reliable D call. Trimming left V 1 base short and J 5 bases short, with 6 bases between. Germline CDR1 is MDHEN and CDR2 is SYDVKM. The CDR3 covers 12 residues. CDR3 bases: TGTGCCAGCAGTTTATTAAGGGACGAGCAGTACTTC. Translated, it gives CASSLLRDEQYF.

This clonotype has ten or more counts. This rearrangement joins TRBV7-9 to TRBJ1-1; perhaps TRBD1 as D (6 bases). The germline CDR1 and CDR2 sequences are SEHNR and FQNEAQ (reference sequence). The V and J ends lost 5 bases and 0 bases respectively, with 10 bases between them. There are 14 residues in the CDR3. CDR3 in DNA: TGTGCCAGCAGCCGGAACAGGGTGAACACTGAAGCTTTCTTT. It yields the protein CASSRNRVNTEAFF.

V is TRBV15 and J is TRBJ1-2; D not certain. From germline, CDR1 is LNHNV and CDR2 YYDKDF (reference sequence). The CDR3 runs 11 residues. The germline V and J ends were trimmed by 0 bases and 10 bases, with 6 bases remaining between them. The CDR3 sequence is CATSRDGDYTF. The CDR3 DNA follows: TGTGCCACCAGCAGAGACGGTGACTACACCTTC.

This clonotype was recorded many times. V and J are TRBV3-1 and TRBJ2-7; D is possibly TRBD1 (5 bases). The germline V gene encodes CDR1 LGHDT and CDR2 YNNKEL (reference sequence). The CDR3 loop spans 15 amino acids. With 4 bases removed from V and 0 bases from J, the gap between germline ends came to 13 bases. The CDR3 protein is CASSLGHTSSYEQYF. The CDR3 DNA follows: TGTGCCAGCAGCCTAGGACATACCAGCTCCTACGAGCAGTACTTC.

This clonotype was seen a few times. The CDR3 bases are TGTGCCAGTAGTAGTCGGCGGACAGGGCCTAATTCACCCCTCCACTTT. It specifies CASSSRRTGPNSPLHF. This chain connects TRBV19 to TRBJ1-6; 8 bases are shared with TRBD1. Trimming cost V 4 bases and J 6 bases; bases outside gene matches: 8. The germline V gene has CDR1 LNHDA and CDR2 SQIVND (reference sequence). The CDR3 covers 16 residues.

V is TRBV19 and J is TRBJ2-7, with 8 bases aligning to TRBD1. Losses at the gene ends were 4 bases for V and 3 bases for J; bases not matched to a gene: 8. This CDR3 has 15 amino acids. CDR1 and CDR2 from the germline V gene are LNHDA and SQIVND (reference sequence). The CDR3 DNA reads TGTGCCAGTAGTACCCTTGGACAGGGAATCTACGAGCAGTACTTC. Its protein is CASSTLGQGIYEQYF.

To note about this clonotype: One base away lies a much larger clone, so this may be a sequencing read error. The chain recombines TRBV28 with TRBJ2-5, with D maybe TRBD2 (5 bases). Germline CDR1 and CDR2: MDHEN and SYDVKM. V was shortened by 6 bases and J by 2 bases, with 10 bases between the two germline ends. This CDR3 is 13 amino acids long. The CDR3, as DNA: TGTGCCAGCAGCCCGGAGCGGCAAGAGACCCAGTACTTC. This translates into CASSPERQETQYF.

This chain connects TRBV5-1 to TRBJ2-7; no clear D gene. The V gene's germline CDR1 is SGHRS and CDR2 YFSETQ. CDR3 length equals 13 residues. V lost 0 bases to trimming and J lost 6 bases, with 10 bases between them. In nucleotides, the CDR3 is TGCGCCAGCAGCTTGGCCGAAGGGTCCGAGCAGTACTTC. Its translation: CASSLAEGSEQYF.

This chain joins TRBV15 and TRBJ2-2, with D maybe TRBD1 (6 bases). Trimming cost V 1 base and J 4 bases, with 22 bases left between them. From germline, CDR1 is LNHNV and CDR2 YYDKDF (reference sequence). This CDR3 comprises 19 residues. The CDR3 DNA sequence: TGTGCCACCAGCAGAGCCCCCTGGGGGCAGATTAGAGGCACCGGGGAGCTGTTTTTT. This sequence encodes CATSRAPWGQIRGTGELFF.

This clonotype was counted a few times. The chain combines TRBV5-8 with TRBJ1-5, with 7 bases fitting TRBD1. Germline V gene data show CDR1 as SGHTS and CDR2 as YDEGEE. CDR3 length: 15 amino acids. With 4 bases clipped from V and 3 bases from J, the junction kept 7 bases outside the gene matches. CDR3 sequence: CASSLGTDYNQPQHF. In DNA form, the CDR3 reads TGTGCCAGCAGCCTCGGGACAGATTACAATCAGCCCCAGCATTTT.